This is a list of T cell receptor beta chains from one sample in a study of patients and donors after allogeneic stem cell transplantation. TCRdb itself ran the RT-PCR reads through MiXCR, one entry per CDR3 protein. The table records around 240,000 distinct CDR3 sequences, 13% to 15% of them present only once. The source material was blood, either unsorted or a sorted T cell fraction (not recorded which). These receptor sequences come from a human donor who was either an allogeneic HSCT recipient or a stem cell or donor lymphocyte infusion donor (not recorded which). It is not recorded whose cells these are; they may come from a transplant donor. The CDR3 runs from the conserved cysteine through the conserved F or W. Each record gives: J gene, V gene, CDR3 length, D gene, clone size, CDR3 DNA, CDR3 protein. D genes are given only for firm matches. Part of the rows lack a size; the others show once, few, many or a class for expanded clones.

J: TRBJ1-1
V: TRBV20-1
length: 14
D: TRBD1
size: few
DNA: TGCAGTGCTGATACAGGGGAAATGAACACTGAAGCTTTCTTT
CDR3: CSADTGEMNTEAFF

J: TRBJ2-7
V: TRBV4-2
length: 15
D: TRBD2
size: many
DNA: TGTGCCAGCAGCCAACCCTCTAGCGGAACCTACGAGCAGTACTTC
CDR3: CASSQPSSGTYEQYF

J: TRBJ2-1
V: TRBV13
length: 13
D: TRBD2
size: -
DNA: TGTGCCAGCAGGGTGGCGGGAGGGGATGAGCAGTTCTTC
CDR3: CASRVAGGDEQFF

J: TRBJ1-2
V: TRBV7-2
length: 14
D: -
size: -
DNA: TGTGCCAGCAGTCGACCGGGGGCGCCCGGAGGCTACACCTTC
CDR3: CASSRPGAPGGYTF

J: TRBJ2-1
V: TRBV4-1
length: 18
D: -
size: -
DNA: TGCGCCAGCAGCCGTACGTCCGCCGCGGCCCGGACGTACAATGAGCAGTTCTTC
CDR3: CASSRTSAAARTYNEQFF

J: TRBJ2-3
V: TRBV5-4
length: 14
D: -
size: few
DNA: TGTGCCAGCGGCCTGAGGTCTAGCACAGATACGCAGTATTTT
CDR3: CASGLRSSTDTQYF

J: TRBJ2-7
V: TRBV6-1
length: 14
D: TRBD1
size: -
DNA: TGTGCCAGCAGTCTGGACAGGGTCACGGCGGGTCAGTACTTC
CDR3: CASSLDRVTAGQYF

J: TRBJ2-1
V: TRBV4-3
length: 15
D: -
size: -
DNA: TGCGCCAGCAGCCAAGGGTCGGCCAGGGAATATGGGCAGTTCTTC
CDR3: CASSQGSAREYGQFF

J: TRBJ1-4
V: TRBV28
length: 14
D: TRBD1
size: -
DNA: TGTGCCAGCAGCTTACAGGGGGCTGGTGAAAAACTGTTTTTT
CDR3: CASSLQGAGEKLFF

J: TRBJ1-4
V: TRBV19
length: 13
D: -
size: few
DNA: TGTGCCAGTAGGGACAGTATGAATGAAAAACTGTTTTTT
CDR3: CASRDSMNEKLFF

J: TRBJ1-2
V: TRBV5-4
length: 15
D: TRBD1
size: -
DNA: TGTGCCAGCAGCTTACAGGGGGCCCCACGGTATGGCTACACCTTC
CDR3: CASSLQGAPRYGYTF

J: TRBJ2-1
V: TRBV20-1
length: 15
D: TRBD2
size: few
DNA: TGCAGTGCTAGTTGGTCTAGCGGGGGGGCCGGCGAGCAGTTCTTC
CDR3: CSASWSSGGAGEQFF

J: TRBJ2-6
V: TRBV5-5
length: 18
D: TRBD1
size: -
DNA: TGTGCCAGCAGCCTAGGGACAGGACTTTTCTCTGGGGCCAACGTCCTGACTTTC
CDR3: CASSLGTGLFSGANVLTF

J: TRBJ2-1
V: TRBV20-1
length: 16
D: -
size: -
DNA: TGCAGTGCCCCTGGAATTGAGACAGAAACGATGAATGAGCAGTTCTTC
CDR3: CSAPGIETETMNEQFF

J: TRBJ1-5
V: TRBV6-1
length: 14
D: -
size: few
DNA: TGTGCCAGCAGGGGTGGGTACAGCAATCAGCCCCAGCATTTT
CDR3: CASRGGYSNQPQHF

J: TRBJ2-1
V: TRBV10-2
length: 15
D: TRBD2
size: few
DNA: TGCGCCAGCAACCGGGGTGTTAGCGGGGAGAATGAGCAGTTCTTC
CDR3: CASNRGVSGENEQFF

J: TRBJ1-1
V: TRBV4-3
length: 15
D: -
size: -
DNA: TGCGCCAGCAGCCAAGATCCAGTCCGGAACACTGAAGCTTTCTTT
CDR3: CASSQDPVRNTEAFF

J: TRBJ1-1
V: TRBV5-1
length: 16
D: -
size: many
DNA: TGCGCCAGCAGCCTTCTAACGGGGCAGTCGAACACTGAAGCTTTCTTT
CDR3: CASSLLTGQSNTEAFF

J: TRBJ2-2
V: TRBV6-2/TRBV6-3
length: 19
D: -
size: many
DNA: TGTGCCAGCAGTTACTTCTTTGGTGTGGGCCGAACGAACACCGGGGAGCTGTTTTTT
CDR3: CASSYFFGVGRTNTGELFF

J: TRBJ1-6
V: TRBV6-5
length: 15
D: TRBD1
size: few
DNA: TGTGCCAGCAGTTGGACCGGGACAGAGAATTCACCCCTCCACTTT
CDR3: CASSWTGTENSPLHF

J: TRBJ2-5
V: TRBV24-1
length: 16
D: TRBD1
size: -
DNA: TGTGCCACCAGTGATTTAAGGACAGGGACGAGGGAGACCCAGTACTTC
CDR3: CATSDLRTGTRETQYF

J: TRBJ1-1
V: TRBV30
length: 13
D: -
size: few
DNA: TGTGCCTGGAGTGTATTGGTTGTCAGTGAAGCTTTCTTT
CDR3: CAWSVLVVSEAFF

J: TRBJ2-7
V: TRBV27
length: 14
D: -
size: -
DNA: TGTGCCTCTTCGGGAACAGGACGCCCGGACGAGCAGTACTTC
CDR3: CASSGTGRPDEQYF

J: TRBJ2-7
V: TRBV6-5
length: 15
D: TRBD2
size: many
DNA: TGTGCCAGCAGTTACTTCCCTAGCGGGAGGTACGAGCAGTACTTC
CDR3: CASSYFPSGRYEQYF

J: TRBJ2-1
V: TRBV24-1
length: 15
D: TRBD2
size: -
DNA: TGTGCCACCAGTGATATAGCGGGATTCTACAATGAGCAGTTCTTC
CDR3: CATSDIAGFYNEQFF

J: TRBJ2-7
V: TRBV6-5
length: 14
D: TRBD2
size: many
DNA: TGTGCCAGCAGTTCCGGACTAGGTCTCTACGAGCAGTACTTC
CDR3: CASSSGLGLYEQYF

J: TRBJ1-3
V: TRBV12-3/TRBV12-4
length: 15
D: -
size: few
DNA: TGTGCCAGCAGTTTAAGGGGTAGCTCTGGAAACACCATATATTTT
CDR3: CASSLRGSSGNTIYF

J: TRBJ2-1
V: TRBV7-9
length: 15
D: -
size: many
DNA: TGTGCCAGCAGCTTAGGCGTGAGCTCCTACAATGAGCAGTTCTTC
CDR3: CASSLGVSSYNEQFF

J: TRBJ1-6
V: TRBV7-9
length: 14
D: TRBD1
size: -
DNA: TGTGCCAGCAGCCAACGGGACAGGAATTCACCCCTCCACTTT
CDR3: CASSQRDRNSPLHF

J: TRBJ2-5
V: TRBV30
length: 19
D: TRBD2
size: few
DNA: TGTGCCCGGACTCCCGCGGGAGCGGGAGTTTGGGGGGCCCAAGAGACCCAGTACTTC
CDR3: CARTPAGAGVWGAQETQYF

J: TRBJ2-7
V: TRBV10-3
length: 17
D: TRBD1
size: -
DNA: TGTGCCATCAGTGAATACTTTGGGGACAGGGGGCCCTACGAGCAGTACTTC
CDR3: CAISEYFGDRGPYEQYF

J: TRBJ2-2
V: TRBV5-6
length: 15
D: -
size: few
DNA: TGTGCCAGCAGTTTGGTTGGTGTAAACACCGGGGAGCTGTTTTTT
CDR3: CASSLVGVNTGELFF